The 22 T cell receptor beta chains below come from one sample, sequenced in a study of graft-versus-host responses after intestinal transplantation. From the graft tissue, intraepithelial and lamina propria lymphocytes were released through processing. The table came from immunoSEQ multiplex PCR; TCRdb's copy has only in-frame clones and leaves some out. The sample carries under 9,000 clones, around two thirds recorded once. The specimen comprised ileum tissue, sampled about 67 weeks after intestinal transplant. The receptors were gathered from a human patient who received an intestinal transplant, so some T cells may come from the graft donor.

The rearrangement joins TRBV19 to TRBJ2-2; 7 bases fit TRBD2. CDR3 size: 15 residues. The germline V gene encodes CDR1 LNHDA and CDR2 SQIVND (reference sequence). The ends lost 3 bases at V and 6 bases at J; junction bases unmatched: 7. The CDR3 DNA is TGTGCCAGTAGTATTCTGGGAGGGGTGGCCGGGGAGCTGTTTTTT. Residues: CASSILGGVAGELFF.

The J gene is TRBJ1-1, the V gene TRBV4-1, with unresolved D. The V and J ends lost 1 base and 6 bases respectively, with 9 bases between them. Germline V gives CDR1 MGHRA, CDR2 YSYEKL. The CDR3 loop spans 13 amino acids. CDR3 sequence: CASSQVGSPEAFF. The CDR3 DNA follows: TGCGCCAGCAGCCAAGTGGGGAGTCCTGAAGCTTTCTTT.

This chain uses TRBV7-2 with TRBJ2-7, with 8 bases aligning to TRBD1. CDR1 and CDR2 (germline): SGHTA, FQGNSA. This CDR3 is built from 15 residues. Losses at the gene ends were 5 bases for V and 3 bases for J; bases not matched to a gene: 9. The CDR3 DNA reads as TGTGCCAGCAGCCAACGGACAGGGTCCCTCTACGAGCAGTACTTC. Translating gives CASSQRTGSLYEQYF.

The chain combines TRBV19 with TRBJ1-5, with D unresolved. Looked up from germline, CDR1 is LNHDA and CDR2 is SQIVND (reference sequence). Trimming removed 1 base at V and 6 bases at J, with 4 bases between. This CDR3 spans 12 amino acids. For the CDR3, the DNA is TGTGCCAGTAGTATAGTTTTTCAGCCCCAGCATTTT. This translates into CASSIVFQPQHF.

The chain couples TRBV6-5 to TRBJ2-1, with 15 bases identical to TRBD2. The CDR3 consists of 15 residues. V shed 4 bases, J shed 7 bases, and the junction held 2 bases outside the gene matches. Germline values: CDR1 MNHEY, CDR2 SVGAGI. CDR3: CASSSGTSGGNEQFF. In nucleotides, the CDR3 is TGTGCCAGCAGTTCCGGGACTAGCGGGGGGAATGAGCAGTTCTTC.

CDR3 loop: CASSLARGGRNQPQHF. The CDR3 coding sequence is TGTGCCAGCAGCTTGGCCAGGGGGGGGCGAAATCAGCCCCAGCATTTT. The chain has TRBV5-6 and TRBJ1-5, with 7 nucleotides matching TRBD1. J was trimmed by 4 bases and V by 0 bases; bases with no gene match: 7. This CDR3 is 16 amino acids long. CDR1 and CDR2 from the germline V gene are SGHDT and YYEEEE.

The rearrangement uses TRBV7-9 and TRBJ2-1; 8 bases fit TRBD2. The CDR3 has 15 amino acids. Germline CDR1 and CDR2: SEHNR and FQNEAQ (reference sequence). Trimming removed 1 base from V and 8 bases from J; junction bases left unmatched: 7. The chain's CDR3 is CASSLVSGSSHEQFF. DNA for the CDR3: TGTGCCAGCAGCTTAGTAAGCGGGAGTAGCCATGAGCAGTTCTTC.

This rearrangement joins TRBV28 to TRBJ2-2; 11 bases agree with TRBD2. This CDR3 spans 18 amino acids. Per the germline V gene, CDR1 is MDHEN and CDR2 is SYDVKM. Trimming cost V 2 bases and J 1 base; bases outside gene matches: 6. CDR3 region: CASSLGGSGRGNTGELFF. DNA of the CDR3: TGTGCCAGCAGTTTAGGTGGTAGCGGGAGGGGGAACACCGGGGAGCTGTTTTTT. Full variable domain (missing parts from reference TRBV28 and TRBJ2-2): DVKVTQSSRYLVKRTGEKVFLECVQDMDHENMFWYRQDPGLGLRLIYFSYDVKMKEKGDIPEGYSVSREKKERFSLILESASTNQTSMYLCASSLGGSGRGNTGELFFGEGSRLTVL.

V is TRBV19 and J is TRBJ1-2, with TRBD1 matching 10 bases. The CDR3 totals 14 residues. V was clipped by 4 bases and J by 8 bases; unmatched bases: 7. Germline CDR1 and CDR2: LNHDA and SQIVND (reference sequence). CDR3 amino acids: CASSRRQGAGGYTF. The CDR3, as DNA: TGTGCCAGTAGTAGGAGACAGGGGGCAGGAGGCTACACCTTC.

The chain employs TRBV29-1 and TRBJ1-1; D possibly corresponds to TRBD1 (6 bases). Germline loops: CDR1 SQVTM, CDR2 ANQGSEA. V lost 7 bases, J lost 1 base, and 16 bases lay in between. The CDR3 length is 14 residues. CDR3 sequence (DNA): TGCAGCGCACAACTACAGGGAAAGAACACTGAAGCTTTCTTT. This sequence encodes CSAQLQGKNTEAFF.

The gene calls are TRBV10-3 and TRBJ2-5, with 7 bases aligning to TRBD2. V shed 2 bases, J shed 3 bases, and the junction held 9 bases outside the gene matches. Per germline, CDR1 ENHRY and CDR2 SYGVKD. The CDR3 is 16 amino acids. The CDR3 DNA sequence: TGTGCCATCAGTGAGCCTAGGGACTACGAAGAAGAGACCCAGTACTTC. Residues: CAISEPRDYEEETQYF.

This clone has just a few counts. The J gene is TRBJ2-5, the V gene TRBV11-2; D is uncertain. The V end was cut by 0 bases, the J end by 5 bases, with 4 bases between. Germline V CDR1 and CDR2: SGHAT, FQNNGV. The CDR3 consists of 12 residues. The CDR3 region has the DNA TGTGCCAGCAGCTTAGATCGGGAGACCCAGTACTTC. Translation gives CASSLDRETQYF.

The chain is built from TRBV18 and TRBJ2-1; either TRBD1 or TRBD2 may supply D (5 bases each). The CDR3 totals 14 residues. Germline loops: CDR1 KGHSH, CDR2 LQKENI. With 4 bases removed from V and 0 bases from J, the gap between germline ends came to 7 bases. CDR3 region: CASSQGSSYNEQFF. The CDR3 bases are TGTGCCAGCTCACAGGGGAGCTCCTACAATGAGCAGTTCTTC.

This chain joins TRBV14 and TRBJ2-5, with D unresolved. Per germline, CDR1 SGHDN and CDR2 FVKESK. The CDR3 sequence is 15 residues long. V was clipped by 1 base and J by 2 bases, with 11 bases between them. The DNA for the CDR3 is TGTGCCAGCAGCCAAGTAACGAACAGTCAAGAGACCCAGTACTTC. Its translation: CASSQVTNSQETQYF. The variable domain in full, with the rest retrieved from reference TRBV14 and TRBJ2-5, is EAGVTQFPSHSVIEKGQTVTLRCDPISGHDNLYWYRRVMGKEIKFLLHFVKESKQDESGMPNNRFLAERTGGTYSTLKVQPAELEDSGVYFCASSQVTNSQETQYFGPGTRLLVL.

The chain has TRBV30 and TRBJ1-4; possibly TRBD1 for D (6 bases). Trimming removed 3 bases from V and 11 bases from J, with 13 bases in between. This CDR3 has 12 amino acids. Germline V gene sequence: CDR1 GTSNPN, CDR2 SVGIG (reference sequence). CDR3 protein: CAWRGQLRKLFF. CDR3 sequence (DNA): TGTGCCTGGAGAGGACAGTTAAGGAAACTGTTTTTT. Together with reference TRBV30 and TRBJ1-4, the CDR3 gives the full variable domain: SQTIHQWPATLVQPVGSPLSLECTVEGTSNPNLYWYRQAAGRGLQLLFYSVGIGQISSEVPQNLSASRPQDRQFILSSKKLLLSDSGFYLCAWRGQLRKLFFGSGTQLSVL.

The chain couples TRBV27 to TRBJ1-5; TRBD1 is a possible D gene (6 bases). The CDR3 loop spans 17 amino acids. Trimming pared 0 bases from V and 3 bases from J, leaving 15 bases between. Germline values: CDR1 MNHEY, CDR2 SMNVEV (reference sequence). CDR3 bases: TGTGCCAGCAGTTTATCCCCACCCGGACAGTTCAATCAGCCCCAGCATTTT. It codes for CASSLSPPGQFNQPQHF.

The V call is TRBV2, the J call TRBJ2-5; the D is unclear. Trimming took off 2 bases at V and 2 bases at J, with 12 bases between the two ends. Germline assignment: CDR1 SNHLY and CDR2 FYNNEI. The CDR3 extends over 15 amino acids. The CDR3 sequence is CASSEPAMGQETQYF. CDR3 DNA: TGTGCCAGCAGTGAACCCGCCATGGGGCAAGAGACCCAGTACTTC.

The chain combines TRBV9 with TRBJ1-1; 8 bases match TRBD1. The CDR3 consists of 13 residues. Trimming at V came to 0 bases and at J to 10 bases, leaving 5 bases not matched to a gene. CDR1 and CDR2 (germline): SGDLS, YYNGEE. The CDR3 sequence is CASSVAETGGAFF. DNA for the CDR3: TGTGCCAGCAGCGTAGCTGAAACAGGGGGAGCTTTCTTT. Combining the CDR3 with reference TRBV9 and TRBJ1-1 gives the whole variable domain DSGVTQTPKHLITATGQRVTLRCSPRSGDLSVYWYQQSLDQGLQFLIQYYNGEERAKGNILERFSAQQFPDLHSELNLSSLELGDSALYFCASSVAETGGAFFGQGTRLTVV.

For this clone: The same CDR3 also results from other DNA sequences found in this sample. V gene TRBV18 combines with J gene TRBJ1-2, with TRBD1 identical over 7 bases. With 0 bases clipped from V and 6 bases from J, the junction kept 13 bases outside the gene matches. The CDR3 loop spans 17 amino acids. Germline-derived CDR1 and CDR2 are KGHSH and LQKENI. CDR3 bases: TGTGCCAGCTCACCACCTAAGGGGGCGCTAAGGACGGATGGCTACACCTTC. Translating gives CASSPPKGALRTDGYTF.

This clone was seen a few times. The genes are TRBV4-2 and TRBJ2-7; D is undetermined. Deletions cut 3 bases from V and 5 bases from J, with 11 bases between. Looked up from germline, CDR1 is LGHNA and CDR2 is YNFKEQ. The CDR3 runs 13 residues. As DNA, the CDR3 is TGTGCCAGCAGCCAGAGCGCTAGGGACGAGCAGTACTTC. As protein: CASSQSARDEQYF.

The chain joins TRBV6-1 to TRBJ2-7; no definite D call. From germline, CDR1 is MNHNS and CDR2 SASEGT. The V gene lost 2 bases and the J gene lost 2 bases, with 10 bases spanning the gap. The CDR3 contains 14 residues. The CDR3 sequence: CASSETRLTYEQYF. CDR3 coding DNA: TGTGCCAGCAGTGAAACCAGGCTGACCTACGAGCAGTACTTC.

The chain has TRBV7-9 and TRBJ2-3; 11 nucleotides line up with TRBD2. This CDR3 is built from 16 residues. The trim removed 5 bases at V and 1 base at J, leaving 5 bases unmatched. Germline CDR1 reads SEHNR; CDR2 reads FQNEAQ (reference sequence). CDR3 protein: CASSPDSGRGTDTQYF. The DNA for the CDR3 is TGTGCCAGCAGCCCGGATAGCGGGAGGGGCACAGATACGCAGTATTTT. The variable domain in full, completed from reference TRBV7-9 and TRBJ2-3, reads DTGVSQNPRHKITKRGQNVTFRCDPISEHNRLYWYRQTLGQGPEFLTYFQNEAQLEKSRLLSDRFSAERPKGSFSTLEIQRTEQGDSAMYLCASSPDSGRGTDTQYFGPGTRLTVL.